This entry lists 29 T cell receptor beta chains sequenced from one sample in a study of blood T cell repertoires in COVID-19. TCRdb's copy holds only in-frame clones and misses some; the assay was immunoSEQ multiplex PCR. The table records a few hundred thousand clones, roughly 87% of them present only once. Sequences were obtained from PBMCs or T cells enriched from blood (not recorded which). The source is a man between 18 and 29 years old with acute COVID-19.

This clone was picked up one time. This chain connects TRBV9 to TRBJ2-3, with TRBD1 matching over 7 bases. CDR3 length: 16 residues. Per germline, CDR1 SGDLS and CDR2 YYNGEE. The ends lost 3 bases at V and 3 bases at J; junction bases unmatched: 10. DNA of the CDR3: TGTGCCAGCAGCGCGGGACAGAGGGTTAGGACAGATACGCAGTATTTT. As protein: CASSAGQRVRTDTQYF.

Here the CDR3 reads CASRQISYEQYF. CDR3 coding DNA: TGTGCCAGCAGGCAGATTTCCTACGAGCAGTACTTC. This chain joins TRBV28 and TRBJ2-7; D call uncertain. This CDR3 spans 12 amino acids. V lost 6 bases and J 1 base, leaving 7 bases between the germline ends. Germline-derived CDR1 and CDR2 are MDHEN and SYDVKM.

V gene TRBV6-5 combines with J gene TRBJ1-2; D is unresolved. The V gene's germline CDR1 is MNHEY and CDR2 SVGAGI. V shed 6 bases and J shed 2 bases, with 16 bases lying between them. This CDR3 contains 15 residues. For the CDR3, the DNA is TGTGCCAGCAGACTCGACGGGGAATTCAACTATGGCTACACCTTC. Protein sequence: CASRLDGEFNYGYTF.

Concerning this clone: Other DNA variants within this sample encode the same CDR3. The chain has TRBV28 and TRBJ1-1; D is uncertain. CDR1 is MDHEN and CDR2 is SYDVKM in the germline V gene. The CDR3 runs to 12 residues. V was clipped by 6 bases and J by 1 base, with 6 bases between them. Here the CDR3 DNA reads TGTGCCAGCAGCTCGGGGAACACTGAAGCTTTCTTT. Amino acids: CASSSGNTEAFF.

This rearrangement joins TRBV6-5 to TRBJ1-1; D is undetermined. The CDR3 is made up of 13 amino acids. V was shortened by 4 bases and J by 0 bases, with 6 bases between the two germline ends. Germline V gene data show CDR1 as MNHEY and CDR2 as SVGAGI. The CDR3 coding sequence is TGTGCCAGCAGTTTACAGATGAACACTGAAGCTTTCTTT. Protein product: CASSLQMNTEAFF.

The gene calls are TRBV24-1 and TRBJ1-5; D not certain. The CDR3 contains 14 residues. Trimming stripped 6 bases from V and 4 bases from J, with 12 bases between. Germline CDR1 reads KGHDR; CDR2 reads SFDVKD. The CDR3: CATSTSGSNQPQHF. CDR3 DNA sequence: TGTGCCACCAGTACCTCGGGGTCGAATCAGCCCCAGCATTTT.

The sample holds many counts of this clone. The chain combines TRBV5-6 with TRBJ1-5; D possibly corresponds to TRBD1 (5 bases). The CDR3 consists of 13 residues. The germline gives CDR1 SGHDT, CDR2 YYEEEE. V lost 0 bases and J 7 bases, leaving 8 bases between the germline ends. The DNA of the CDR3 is TGTGCCAGCAGCTTGGCAGGGATCCAGCCCCAGCATTTT. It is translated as CASSLAGIQPQHF.

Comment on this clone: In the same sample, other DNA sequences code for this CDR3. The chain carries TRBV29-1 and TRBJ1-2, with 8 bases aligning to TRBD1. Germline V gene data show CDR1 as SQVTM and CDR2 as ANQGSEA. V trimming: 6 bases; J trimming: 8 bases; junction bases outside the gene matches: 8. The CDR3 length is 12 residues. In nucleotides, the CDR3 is TGCAGCGTGGAACGGACAGGGCTAGGCTACACCTTC. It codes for CSVERTGLGYTF.

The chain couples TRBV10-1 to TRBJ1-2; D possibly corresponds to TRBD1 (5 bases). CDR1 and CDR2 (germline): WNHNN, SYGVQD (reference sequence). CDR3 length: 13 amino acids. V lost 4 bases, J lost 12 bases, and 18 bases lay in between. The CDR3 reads CASSGGTWQSDTF. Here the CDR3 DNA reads TGCGCCAGCAGTGGGGGCACGTGGCAGAGTGACACCTTC.

This chain's CDR3 is CASSLTSGSLQETQYF. DNA of the CDR3: TGTGCCAGCAGTTTAACTAGCGGGAGTCTACAAGAGACCCAGTACTTC. The J gene is TRBJ2-5, the V gene TRBV2; 11 bases are shared with TRBD2. The germline CDR1 and CDR2 sequences are SNHLY and FYNNEI. The CDR3 sequence is 16 residues long. Trimming cost V 5 bases and J 2 bases; bases outside gene matches: 7. Full variable domain (outside the CDR3, taken from reference TRBV2 and TRBJ2-5): EPEVTQTPSHQVTQMGQEVILRCVPISNHLYFYWYRQILGQKVEFLVSFYNNEISEKSEIFDDQFSVERPDGSNFTLKIRSTKLEDSAMYFCASSLTSGSLQETQYFGPGTRLLVL.

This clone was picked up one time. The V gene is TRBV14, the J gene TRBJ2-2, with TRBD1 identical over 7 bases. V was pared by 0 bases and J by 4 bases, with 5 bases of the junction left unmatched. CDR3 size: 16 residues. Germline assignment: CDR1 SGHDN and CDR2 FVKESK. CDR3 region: CASSQEGRQGTGELFF. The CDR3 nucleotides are TGTGCCAGCAGCCAAGAAGGGAGACAGGGCACCGGGGAGCTGTTTTTT.

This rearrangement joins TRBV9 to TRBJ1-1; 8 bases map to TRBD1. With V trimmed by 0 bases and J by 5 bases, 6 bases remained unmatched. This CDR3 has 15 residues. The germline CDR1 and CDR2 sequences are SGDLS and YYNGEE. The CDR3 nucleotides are TGTGCCAGCAGCGTAGCAGGACAGGGAGTGACTGAAGCTTTCTTT. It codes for CASSVAGQGVTEAFF. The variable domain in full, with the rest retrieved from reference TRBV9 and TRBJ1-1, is DSGVTQTPKHLITATGQRVTLRCSPRSGDLSVYWYQQSLDQGLQFLIQYYNGEERAKGNILERFSAQQFPDLHSELNLSSLELGDSALYFCASSVAGQGVTEAFFGQGTRLTVV.

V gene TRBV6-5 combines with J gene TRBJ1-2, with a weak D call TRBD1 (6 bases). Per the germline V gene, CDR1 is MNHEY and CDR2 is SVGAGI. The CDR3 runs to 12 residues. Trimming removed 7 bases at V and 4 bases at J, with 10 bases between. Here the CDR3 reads CASTVQGYGYTF. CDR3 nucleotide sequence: TGTGCCAGCACTGTACAGGGCTATGGCTACACCTTC.

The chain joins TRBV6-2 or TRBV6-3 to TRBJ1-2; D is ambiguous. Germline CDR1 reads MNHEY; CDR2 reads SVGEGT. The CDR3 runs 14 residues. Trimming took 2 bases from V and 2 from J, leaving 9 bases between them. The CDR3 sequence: CASSYKHENYGYTF. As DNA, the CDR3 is TGTGCCAGCAGTTACAAACATGAAAACTATGGCTACACCTTC.

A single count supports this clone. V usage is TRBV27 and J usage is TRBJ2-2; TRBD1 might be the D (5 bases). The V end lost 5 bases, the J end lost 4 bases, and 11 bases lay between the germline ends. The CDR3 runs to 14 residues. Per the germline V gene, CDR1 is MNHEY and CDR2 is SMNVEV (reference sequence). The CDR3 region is CASSGQGVTGELFF. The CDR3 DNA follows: TGTGCCAGCAGTGGTCAGGGCGTCACCGGGGAGCTGTTTTTT.

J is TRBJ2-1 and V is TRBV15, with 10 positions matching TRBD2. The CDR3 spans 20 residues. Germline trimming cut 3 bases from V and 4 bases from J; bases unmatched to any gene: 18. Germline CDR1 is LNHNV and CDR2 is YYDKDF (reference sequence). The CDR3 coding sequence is TGTGCCACCAGCAGGAAGGATTGGACTAGCGGACTCGACCGTTACAATGAGCAGTTCTTC. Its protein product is CATSRKDWTSGLDRYNEQFF.

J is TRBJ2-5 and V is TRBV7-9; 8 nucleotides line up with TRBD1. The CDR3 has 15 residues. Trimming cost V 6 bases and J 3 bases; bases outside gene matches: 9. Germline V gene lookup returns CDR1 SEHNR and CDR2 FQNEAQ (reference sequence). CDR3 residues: CASSLGQGHEETQYF. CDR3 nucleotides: TGTGCCAGCAGTCTAGGACAGGGACACGAAGAGACCCAGTACTTC. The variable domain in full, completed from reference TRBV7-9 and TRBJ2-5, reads DTGVSQNPRHKITKRGQNVTFRCDPISEHNRLYWYRQTLGQGPEFLTYFQNEAQLEKSRLLSDRFSAERPKGSFSTLEIQRTEQGDSAMYLCASSLGQGHEETQYFGPGTRLLVL.

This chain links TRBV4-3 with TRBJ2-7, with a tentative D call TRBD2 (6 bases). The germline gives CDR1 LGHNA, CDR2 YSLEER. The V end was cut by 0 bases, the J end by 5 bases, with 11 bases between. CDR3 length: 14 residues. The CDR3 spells CASSQDSGAHEQYF. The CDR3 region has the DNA TGCGCCAGCAGCCAAGACTCGGGAGCGCACGAGCAGTACTTC.

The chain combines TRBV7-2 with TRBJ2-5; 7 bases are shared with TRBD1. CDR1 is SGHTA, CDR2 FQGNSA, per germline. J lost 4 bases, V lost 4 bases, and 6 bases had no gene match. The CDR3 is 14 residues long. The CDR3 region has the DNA TGTGCCAGCAGCTCGAAGGGGGCCGGAGAGACCCAGTACTTC. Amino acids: CASSSKGAGETQYF. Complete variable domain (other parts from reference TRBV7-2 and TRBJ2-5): GAGVSQSPSNKVTEKGKDVELRCDPISGHTALYWYRQSLGQGLEFLIYFQGNSAPDKSGLPSDRFSAERTGGSVSTLTIQRTQQEDSAVYLCASSSKGAGETQYFGPGTRLLVL.

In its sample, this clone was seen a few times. The CDR3 region is CASSQDMGLGQPQHF. The CDR3 DNA is TGCGCCAGCAGCCAAGATATGGGGCTGGGGCAGCCCCAGCATTTT. The V and J genes are TRBV4-1 and TRBJ1-5; a weak D match, TRBD1 (5 bases). Germline values: CDR1 MGHRA, CDR2 YSYEKL. The CDR3 length is 15 residues. V lost 0 bases, J lost 7 bases, and 13 bases lay in between.

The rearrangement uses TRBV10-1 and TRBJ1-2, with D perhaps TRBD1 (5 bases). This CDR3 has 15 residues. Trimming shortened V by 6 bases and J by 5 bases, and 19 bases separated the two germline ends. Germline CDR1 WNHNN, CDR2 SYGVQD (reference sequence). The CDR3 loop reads CASRDPGGNMYGYTF. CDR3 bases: TGCGCCAGCAGGGACCCCGGGGGGAATATGTATGGCTACACCTTC.

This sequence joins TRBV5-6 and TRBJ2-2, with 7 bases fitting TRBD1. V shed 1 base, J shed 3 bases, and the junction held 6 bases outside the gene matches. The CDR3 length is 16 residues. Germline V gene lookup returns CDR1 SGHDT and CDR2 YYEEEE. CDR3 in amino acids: CASSLLPGQHTGELFF. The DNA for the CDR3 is TGTGCCAGCAGCTTGCTCCCGGGACAGCACACCGGGGAGCTGTTTTTT.

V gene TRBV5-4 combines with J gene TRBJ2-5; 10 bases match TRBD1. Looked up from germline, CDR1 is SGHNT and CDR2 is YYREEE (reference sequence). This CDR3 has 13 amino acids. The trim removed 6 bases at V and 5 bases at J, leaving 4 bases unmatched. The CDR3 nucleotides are TGTGCCAGCAACCGGGACAGGGGTGAGACCCAGTACTTC. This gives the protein CASNRDRGETQYF. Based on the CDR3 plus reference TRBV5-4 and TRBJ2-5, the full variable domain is ETGVTQSPTHLIKTRGQQVTLRCSSQSGHNTVSWYQQALGQGPQFIFQYYREEENGRGNFPPRFSGLQFPNYSSELNVNALELDDSALYLCASNRDRGETQYFGPGTRLLVL.

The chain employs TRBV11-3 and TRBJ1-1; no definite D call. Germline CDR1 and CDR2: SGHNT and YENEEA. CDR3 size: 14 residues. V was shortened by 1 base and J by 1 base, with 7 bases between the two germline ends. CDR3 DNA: TGTGCCAGCAGCTTAGCTGGAGGGAACACTGAAGCTTTCTTT. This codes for CASSLAGGNTEAFF.

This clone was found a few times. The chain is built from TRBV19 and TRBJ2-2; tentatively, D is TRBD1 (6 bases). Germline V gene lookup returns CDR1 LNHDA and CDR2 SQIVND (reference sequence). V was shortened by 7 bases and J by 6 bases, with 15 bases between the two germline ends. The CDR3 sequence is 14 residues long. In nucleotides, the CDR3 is TGTGCCAGTAAAACAGGGATGGTCTCCGGGGAGCTGTTTTTT. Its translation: CASKTGMVSGELFF.

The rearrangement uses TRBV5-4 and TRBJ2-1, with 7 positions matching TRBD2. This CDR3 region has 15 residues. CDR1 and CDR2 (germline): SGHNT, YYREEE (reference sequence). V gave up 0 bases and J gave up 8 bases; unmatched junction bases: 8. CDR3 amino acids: CASSLDAGDVDEQFF. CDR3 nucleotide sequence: TGTGCCAGCAGCTTGGACGCGGGAGATGTCGATGAGCAGTTCTTC. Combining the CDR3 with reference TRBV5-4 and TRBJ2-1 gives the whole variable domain ETGVTQSPTHLIKTRGQQVTLRCSSQSGHNTVSWYQQALGQGPQFIFQYYREEENGRGNFPPRFSGLQFPNYSSELNVNALELDDSALYLCASSLDAGDVDEQFFGPGTRLTVL.

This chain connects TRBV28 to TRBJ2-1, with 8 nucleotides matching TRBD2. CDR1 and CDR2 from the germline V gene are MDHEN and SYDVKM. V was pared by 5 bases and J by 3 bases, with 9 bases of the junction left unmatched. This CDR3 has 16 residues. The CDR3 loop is CASSPPGLAGYNEQFF. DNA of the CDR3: TGTGCCAGCAGTCCCCCCGGGCTAGCGGGCTACAATGAGCAGTTCTTC.

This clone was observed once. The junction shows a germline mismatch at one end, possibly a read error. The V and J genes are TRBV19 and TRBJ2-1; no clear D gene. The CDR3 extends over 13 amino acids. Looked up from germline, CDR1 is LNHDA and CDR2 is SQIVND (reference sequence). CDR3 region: CASSIDGYTEQFF. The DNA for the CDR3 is TGTGCCAGTAGTATCGACGGGTACACTGAGCAGTTCTTC.

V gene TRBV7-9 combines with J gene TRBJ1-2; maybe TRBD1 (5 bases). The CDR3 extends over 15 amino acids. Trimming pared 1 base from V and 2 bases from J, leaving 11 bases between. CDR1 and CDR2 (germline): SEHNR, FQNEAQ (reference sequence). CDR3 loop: CASSLGGRANYGYTF. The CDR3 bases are TGTGCCAGCAGCTTAGGCGGCAGGGCAAACTATGGCTACACCTTC.